This TCR beta chain emerged from a study of blood T cell repertoires in COVID-19. On the study more broadly: Specimens from acute and convalescent COVID-19 originated in the United States, Italy and Spain. From T cells, B-cell-depleted T cells, or PBMCs came the material, which was cDNA or gDNA.

Clones were read by immunoSEQ multiplex PCR, and TCRdb kept only the in-frame ones, dropping some. This table holds fewer than 50,000 clones, around 81% found once. This CDR3 is built from 14 residues. From germline, CDR1 is MNHEY and CDR2 SVGAGI. With 6 bases removed from V and 1 base from J, the gap between germline ends came to 13 bases. Sequencing was done on a sample of peripheral blood. This chain joins TRBV6-5 and TRBJ2-7; a weak D match, TRBD2 (5 bases). The source of this sequence is a man aged 35 to 55 with active or convalescent COVID-19. Here the CDR3 DNA reads TGTGCCAGCAGCCGCTTTAGCGAATCCTACGAGCAGTACTTC. Translating gives CASSRFSESYEQYF.